This TCR beta chain is from a study of blood T cell repertoires in COVID-19. Study in general: PBMCs, B-cell-depleted T cells, or T cells were the source of the cDNA or gDNA that made up the material.

This CDR3 comprises 15 residues. Per germline, CDR1 SGDLS and CDR2 YYNGEE. V was clipped by 0 bases and J by 5 bases, with 15 bases between them. Under the authors' procedure: Using reference gene primer amplification, nucleated cell counts were estimated. Profiled with immunoSEQ multiplex PCR; TCRdb holds only in-frame clones, not every one. The V and J calls and the clone size are those of that table, but D and trimming were determined from the DNA. Here the sample spans tens of thousands of clones, 60% to 80% being singletons. Material: peripheral blood. The rearrangement uses TRBV9 and TRBJ2-7; D may be TRBD1 (6 bases). The source is an elderly man with active or convalescent COVID-19. CDR3 residues: CASSVGEWGQHEQYF. The CDR3 DNA sequence: TGTGCCAGCAGCGTAGGAGAATGGGGGCAACACGAGCAGTACTTC. Drawing the rest from reference TRBV9 and TRBJ2-7, the complete variable domain is DSGVTQTPKHLITATGQRVTLRCSPRSGDLSVYWYQQSLDQGLQFLIQYYNGEERAKGNILERFSAQQFPDLHSELNLSSLELGDSALYFCASSVGEWGQHEQYFGPGTRLTVT.